These 11 T cell receptor beta chains came from one sample sequenced in a study of T-cell memory formation after mild COVID-19 (dated by TCRdb to 2020 to 2022). Library preparation used 5' RACE. The sequencer listed for this sample is Illumina NovaSeq 6000. TCRdb ran its own pipeline on the public reads, namely fastp trimming at Q25 and MiXCR clone calling, and kept in-frame beta chains. Rows are unified per CDR3 protein, each entry keeping the most common DNA and genes. The sample data list over 500,000 distinct CDR3 sequences, and 15% to 20% of these were observed just once. The top ten hold about 8.1% of the sample. The sample taken for sequencing was PBMCs or a T cell subset sorted from them (not recorded which). All receptors come from an adult woman who had mild COVID-19 (a few samples of this study predate the infection). The sample titles of this study are shuffled in the database, so cell type and time point are left out; the donor was told from shared clones.

This clonotype has only a few counts. This chain uses TRBV30 with TRBJ2-7, with 8 positions matching TRBD1. CDR3 size: 13 residues. Trimming removed 5 bases from V and 3 bases from J; junction bases left unmatched: 6. The germline V gene has CDR1 GTSNPN and CDR2 SVGIG (reference sequence). CDR3 sequence reads: CAWALGQGYEQYF. DNA for the CDR3: TGTGCCTGGGCCCTAGGACAGGGCTACGAGCAGTACTTC.

This rearrangement joins TRBV11-2 to TRBJ1-2, with TRBD1 as a possible D gene (6 bases). The length of the CDR3 is 14 residues. The V gene's germline CDR1 is SGHAT and CDR2 FQNNGV. V lost 5 bases, J lost 4 bases, and 14 bases lay in between. This CDR3 is CASSLMDRRYGYTF. Here the CDR3 DNA reads TGTGCCAGCAGCCTAATGGACAGACGCTATGGCTACACCTTC.

The chain joins TRBV4-1 to TRBJ1-2, with TRBD1 matching over 9 bases. The CDR3 contains 18 residues. Looked up from germline, CDR1 is MGHRA and CDR2 is YSYEKL. J gave up 2 bases and V 1 base, and 11 bases lay outside the gene matches. In nucleotides, the CDR3 is TGCGCCAGCAGCCAAGGTCCGGGACAGGGAGTGGAAAACTATGGCTACACCTTC. It translates to CASSQGPGQGVENYGYTF.

Only one count was recorded for this clonotype. V usage is TRBV6-5 and J usage is TRBJ2-7; 9 bases fit TRBD1. The CDR3 totals 14 residues. V trimming: 6 bases; J trimming: 6 bases; junction bases outside the gene matches: 9. Germline lookup yields CDR1 MNHEY and CDR2 SVGAGI. CDR3 residues: CASSHRDRVGEQYF. The CDR3, as DNA: TGTGCCAGCAGCCACCGGGACAGGGTGGGCGAGCAGTACTTC.

This clonotype has just a few counts. The rearrangement uses TRBV4-1 and TRBJ1-1; no clear D gene. The V gene lost 2 bases and the J gene lost 1 base, with 8 bases spanning the gap. Germline loops: CDR1 MGHRA, CDR2 YSYEKL. This CDR3 has 14 residues. The CDR3 loop reads CASSQFSENTEAFF. DNA for the CDR3: TGCGCCAGCAGCCAATTTTCAGAGAACACTGAAGCTTTCTTT.

This clonotype turned up a few times. The chain combines TRBV29-1 with TRBJ2-1; no reliable D call. Germline V gene data show CDR1 as SQVTM and CDR2 as ANQGSEA. CDR3 length: 10 residues. Trimming removed 4 bases from V and 8 bases from J, with 6 bases in between. CDR3 DNA sequence: TGCAGCGTTGGCGCCGATGAGCAGTTCTTC. The encoded protein is CSVGADEQFF.

In the case of this clonotype: A much larger clone sits a single nucleotide away, making a read error possible. The rearrangement links TRBV7-9 to TRBJ2-3; a weak D match, TRBD1 (7 bases). This CDR3 comprises 17 residues. The germline V and J ends were trimmed by 5 bases and 5 bases, with 23 bases remaining between them. CDR1 is SEHNR, CDR2 FQNEAQ, per germline (reference sequence). The CDR3 here is CASSVFAGGKFKDTQYF. CDR3 coding DNA: TGTGCCAGCAGCGTTTTTGCAGGGGGGAAGTTTAAAGATACGCAGTATTTT.

V gene TRBV15 combines with J gene TRBJ1-1; possibly TRBD1 for D (6 bases). The germline V gene encodes CDR1 LNHNV and CDR2 YYDKDF (reference sequence). The CDR3 has 14 amino acids. V was clipped by 0 bases and J by 2 bases, with 7 bases between them. The CDR3 protein is CATSREGGNTEAFF. The CDR3 bases are TGTGCCACCAGCAGAGAAGGGGGAAACACTGAAGCTTTCTTT.

This clonotype was observed a few times. The CDR3 loop reads CASQGLAGSYEQYF. For the CDR3, the DNA is TGTGCCAGCCAAGGACTAGCGGGCTCCTACGAGCAGTACTTC. J is TRBJ2-7 and V is TRBV27; 11 bases are a match to TRBD2. The CDR3 covers 14 residues. Trimming at V came to 8 bases and at J to 0 bases, leaving 3 bases not matched to a gene. The germline V gene encodes CDR1 MNHEY and CDR2 SMNVEV (reference sequence).

This clonotype was observed many times. This chain connects TRBV5-1 to TRBJ2-7; D unresolved. CDR3 length: 15 amino acids. In germline, CDR1 is SGHRS, CDR2 YFSETQ. The ends were cut back, 1 base at V and 1 base at J, with 12 bases in the middle. The CDR3 DNA reads as TGCGCCAGCAGCTTGCTACAAGGGTTGTCCTACGAGCAGTACTTC. It translates to CASSLLQGLSYEQYF.

J is TRBJ2-1 and V is TRBV3-1; the match to TRBD2 covers 11 bases. This CDR3 is built from 16 residues. V gave up 0 bases and J gave up 10 bases; unmatched junction bases: 8. CDR1 and CDR2 from the germline V gene are LGHDT and YNNKEL (reference sequence). The CDR3 DNA sequence: TGTGCCAGCAGCCAAGATTTGGCTAGCGGGGGGTGGGAGCAGTTCTTC. Its protein is CASSQDLASGGWEQFF.